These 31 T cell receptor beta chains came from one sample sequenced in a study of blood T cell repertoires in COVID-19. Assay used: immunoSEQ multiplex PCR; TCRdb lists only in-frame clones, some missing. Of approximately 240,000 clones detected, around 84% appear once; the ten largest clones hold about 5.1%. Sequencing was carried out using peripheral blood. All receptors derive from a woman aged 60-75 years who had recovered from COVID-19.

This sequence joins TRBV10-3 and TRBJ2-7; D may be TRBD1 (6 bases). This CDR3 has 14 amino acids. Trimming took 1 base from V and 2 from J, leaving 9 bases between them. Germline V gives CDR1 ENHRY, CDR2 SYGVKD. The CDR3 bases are TGTGCCATCAGTGAGTGGCAGGGGACCTACGAGCAGTACTTC. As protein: CAISEWQGTYEQYF.

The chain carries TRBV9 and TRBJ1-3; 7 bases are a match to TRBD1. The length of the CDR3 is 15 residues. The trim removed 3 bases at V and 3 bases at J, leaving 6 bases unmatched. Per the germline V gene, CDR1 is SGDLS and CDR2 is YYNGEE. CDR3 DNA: TGTGCCAGCAGCGACAAGGGACAGTTTGGAAACACCATATATTTT. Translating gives CASSDKGQFGNTIYF.

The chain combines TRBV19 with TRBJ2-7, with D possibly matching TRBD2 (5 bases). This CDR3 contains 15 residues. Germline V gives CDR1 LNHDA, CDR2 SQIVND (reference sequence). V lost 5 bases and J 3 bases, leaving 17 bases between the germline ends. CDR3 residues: CASSLGNGMVYEQYF. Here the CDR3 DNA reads TGTGCCAGTAGTCTGGGTAACGGGATGGTCTACGAGCAGTACTTC.

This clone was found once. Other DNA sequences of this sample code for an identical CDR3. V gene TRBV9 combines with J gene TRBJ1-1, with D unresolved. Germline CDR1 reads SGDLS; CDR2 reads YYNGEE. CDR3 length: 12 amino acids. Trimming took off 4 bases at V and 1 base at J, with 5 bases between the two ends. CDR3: CASSPGNTEAFF. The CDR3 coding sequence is TGTGCCAGCAGCCCGGGGAACACTGAAGCTTTCTTT.

For the CDR3, the DNA is TGTGCCAGCAGATCAGGGAAGACTGAAGCTTTCTTT. This gives the protein CASRSGKTEAFF. The chain has TRBV2 and TRBJ1-1; D may be TRBD1 (5 bases). Germline V gene sequence: CDR1 SNHLY, CDR2 FYNNEI. V lost 6 bases and J 5 bases, leaving 10 bases between the germline ends. There are 12 residues in the CDR3.

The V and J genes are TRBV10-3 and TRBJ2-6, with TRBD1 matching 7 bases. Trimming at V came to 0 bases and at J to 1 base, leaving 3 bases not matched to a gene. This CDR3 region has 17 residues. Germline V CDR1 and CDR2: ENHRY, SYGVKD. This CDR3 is CAISESGRGSGANVLTF. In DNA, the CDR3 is TGTGCCATCAGTGAGTCGGGCAGGGGGTCTGGGGCCAACGTCCTGACTTTC.

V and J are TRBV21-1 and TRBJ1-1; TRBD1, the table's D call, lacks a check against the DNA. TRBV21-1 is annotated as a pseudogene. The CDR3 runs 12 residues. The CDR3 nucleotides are TGTGCCAGACAACAGGGGGCGGTTGAAGCTTTCTTT. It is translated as CARQQGAVEAFF.

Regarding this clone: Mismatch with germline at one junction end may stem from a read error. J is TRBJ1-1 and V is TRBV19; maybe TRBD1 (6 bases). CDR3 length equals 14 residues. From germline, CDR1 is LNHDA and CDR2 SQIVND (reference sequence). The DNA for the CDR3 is TGTGCCAGTAGTCTAGAGACAGGAAACACTGAAGCTTTCTTT. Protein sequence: CASSLETGNTEAFF.

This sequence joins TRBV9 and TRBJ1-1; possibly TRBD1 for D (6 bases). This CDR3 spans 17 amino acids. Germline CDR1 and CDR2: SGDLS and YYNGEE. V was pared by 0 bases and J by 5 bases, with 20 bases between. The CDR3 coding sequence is TGTGCCAGCAGCGTAGAGGGGGGAGGGTACCTTGAGACTGAAGCTTTCTTT. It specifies CASSVEGGGYLETEAFF. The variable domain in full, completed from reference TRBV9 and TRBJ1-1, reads DSGVTQTPKHLITATGQRVTLRCSPRSGDLSVYWYQQSLDQGLQFLIQYYNGEERAKGNILERFSAQQFPDLHSELNLSSLELGDSALYFCASSVEGGGYLETEAFFGQGTRLTVV.

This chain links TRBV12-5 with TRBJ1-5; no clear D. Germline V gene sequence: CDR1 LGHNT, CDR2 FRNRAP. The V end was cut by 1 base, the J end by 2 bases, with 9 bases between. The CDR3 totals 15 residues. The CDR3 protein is CASGLGESGNQPQHF. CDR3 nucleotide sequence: TGTGCTAGTGGTTTGGGAGAATCGGGCAATCAGCCCCAGCATTTT.

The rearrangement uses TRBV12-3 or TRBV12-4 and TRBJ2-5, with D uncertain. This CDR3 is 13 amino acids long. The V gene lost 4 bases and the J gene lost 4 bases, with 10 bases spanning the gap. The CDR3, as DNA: TGTGCCAGCAGTTCTAATCGAAGAGAGACCCAGTACTTC. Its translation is CASSSNRRETQYF.

The CDR3: CASGLVGEQFF. The CDR3 DNA reads TGCGCCAGCGGACTGGTGGGTGAGCAGTTCTTC. The chain links TRBV10-2 to TRBJ2-1, with a weak D call TRBD2 (5 bases). Germline V CDR1 and CDR2: WSHSY, SAAADI. The ends were cut back, 8 bases at V and 9 bases at J, with 11 bases in the middle. The CDR3 is made up of 11 amino acids.

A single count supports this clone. This CDR3 reads CASSFGSGSSYEQYF. DNA of the CDR3: TGTGCCAGCAGCTTTGGTTCCGGGAGCTCCTACGAGCAGTACTTC. The gene calls are TRBV7-8 and TRBJ2-7, with D possibly being TRBD2 (6 bases). This CDR3 spans 15 amino acids. Trimming took off 3 bases at V and 0 bases at J, with 12 bases between the two ends. Germline V lookup: CDR1 SGHVS, CDR2 FQNEAQ.

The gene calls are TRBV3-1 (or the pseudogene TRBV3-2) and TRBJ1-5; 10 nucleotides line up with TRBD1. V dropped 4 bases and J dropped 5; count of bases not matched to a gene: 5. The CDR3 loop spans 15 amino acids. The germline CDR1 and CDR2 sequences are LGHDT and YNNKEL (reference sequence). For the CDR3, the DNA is TGTGCCAGCAGCCCCGGGACAGGGGATTATCAGCCCCAGCATTTT. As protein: CASSPGTGDYQPQHF.

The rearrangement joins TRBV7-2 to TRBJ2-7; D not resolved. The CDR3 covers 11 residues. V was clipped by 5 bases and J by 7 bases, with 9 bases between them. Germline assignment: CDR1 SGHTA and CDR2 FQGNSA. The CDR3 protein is CASSGYGEQYF. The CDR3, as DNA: TGTGCCAGCAGCGGTTACGGGGAGCAGTACTTC.

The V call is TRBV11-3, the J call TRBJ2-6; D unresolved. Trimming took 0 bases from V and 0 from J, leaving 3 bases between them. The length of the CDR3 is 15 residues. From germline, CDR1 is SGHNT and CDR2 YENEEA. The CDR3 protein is CASSLDSSGANVLTF. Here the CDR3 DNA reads TGTGCCAGCAGCTTAGACAGCTCTGGGGCCAACGTCCTGACTTTC.

CDR3 sequence: CASSYWHNSNQPQHF. The CDR3 bases are TGTGCCAGCAGTTACTGGCATAATAGCAATCAGCCCCAGCATTTT. The rearrangement links TRBV6-5 to TRBJ1-5; no clear D. This CDR3 comprises 15 residues. Germline assignment: CDR1 MNHEY and CDR2 SVGAGI. With 1 base removed from V and 0 bases from J, the gap between germline ends came to 7 bases.

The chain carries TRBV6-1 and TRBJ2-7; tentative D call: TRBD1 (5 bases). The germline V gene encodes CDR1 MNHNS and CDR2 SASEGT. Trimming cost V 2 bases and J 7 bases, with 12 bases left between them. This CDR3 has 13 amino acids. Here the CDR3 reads CASSEKGLEEQYF. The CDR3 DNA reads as TGTGCCAGCAGTGAAAAGGGGTTAGAAGAGCAGTACTTC.

The CDR3 DNA reads TGCGCCAGCAGCTGGGGACAGGGTACTTACAATGAGCAGTTCTTC. Its translation is CASSWGQGTYNEQFF. The J gene is TRBJ2-1, the V gene TRBV5-1; 9 nucleotides align to TRBD1. In germline, CDR1 is SGHRS, CDR2 YFSETQ. Germline trimming cut 3 bases from V and 4 bases from J; bases unmatched to any gene: 5. The CDR3 sequence is 15 residues long. Based on the CDR3 plus reference TRBV5-1 and TRBJ2-1, the full variable domain is KAGVTQTPRYLIKTRGQQVTLSCSPISGHRSVSWYQQTPGQGLQFLFEYFSETQRNKGNFPGRFSGRQFSNSRSEMNVSTLELGDSALYLCASSWGQGTYNEQFFGPGTRLTVL.

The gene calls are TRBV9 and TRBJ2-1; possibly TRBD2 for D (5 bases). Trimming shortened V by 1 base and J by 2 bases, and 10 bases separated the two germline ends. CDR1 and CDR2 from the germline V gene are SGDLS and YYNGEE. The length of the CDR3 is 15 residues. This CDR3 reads CASSVSGEPYNEQFF. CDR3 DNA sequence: TGTGCCAGCAGCGTATCCGGGGAACCCTACAATGAGCAGTTCTTC.

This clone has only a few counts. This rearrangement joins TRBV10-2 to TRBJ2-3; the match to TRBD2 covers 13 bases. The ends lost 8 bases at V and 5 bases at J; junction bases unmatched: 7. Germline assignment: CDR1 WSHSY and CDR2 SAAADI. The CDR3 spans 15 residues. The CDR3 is CASRGLAGVQDTQYF. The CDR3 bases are TGCGCCAGCCGAGGACTAGCGGGGGTCCAAGATACGCAGTATTTT.

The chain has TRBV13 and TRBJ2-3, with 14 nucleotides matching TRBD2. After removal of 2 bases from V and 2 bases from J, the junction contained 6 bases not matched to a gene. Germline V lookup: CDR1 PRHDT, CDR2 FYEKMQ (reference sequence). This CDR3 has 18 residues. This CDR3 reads CASSLKGLAGVSTDTQYF. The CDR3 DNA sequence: TGTGCCAGCAGCTTAAAGGGACTAGCGGGGGTTTCCACAGATACGCAGTATTTT.

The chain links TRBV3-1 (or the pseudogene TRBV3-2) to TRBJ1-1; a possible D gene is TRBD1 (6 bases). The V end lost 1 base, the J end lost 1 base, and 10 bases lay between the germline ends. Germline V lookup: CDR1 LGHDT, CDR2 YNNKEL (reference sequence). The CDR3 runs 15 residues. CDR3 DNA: TGTGCCAGCAGCCAAGTGCGCAGGGGGAACACTGAAGCTTTCTTT. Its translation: CASSQVRRGNTEAFF.

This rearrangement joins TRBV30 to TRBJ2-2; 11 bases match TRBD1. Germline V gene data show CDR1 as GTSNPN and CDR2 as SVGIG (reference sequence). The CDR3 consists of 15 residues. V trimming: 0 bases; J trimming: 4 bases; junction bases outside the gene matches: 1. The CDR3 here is CAWSVGTGGTGELFF. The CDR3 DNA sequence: TGTGCCTGGAGTGTAGGGACAGGGGGCACCGGGGAGCTGTTTTTT.

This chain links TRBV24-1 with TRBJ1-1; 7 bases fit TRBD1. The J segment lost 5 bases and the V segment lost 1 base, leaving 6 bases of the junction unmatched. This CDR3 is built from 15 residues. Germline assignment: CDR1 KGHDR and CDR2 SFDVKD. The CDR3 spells CATSDFGGRGTEAFF. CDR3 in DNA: TGTGCCACCAGTGATTTTGGGGGCAGGGGGACTGAAGCTTTCTTT.

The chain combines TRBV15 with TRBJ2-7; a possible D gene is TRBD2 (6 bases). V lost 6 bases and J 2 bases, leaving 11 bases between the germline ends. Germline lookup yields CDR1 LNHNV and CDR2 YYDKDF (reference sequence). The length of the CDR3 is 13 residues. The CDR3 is CATSGTYAYEQYF. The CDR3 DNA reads TGTGCCACCAGTGGGACTTATGCCTACGAGCAGTACTTC.

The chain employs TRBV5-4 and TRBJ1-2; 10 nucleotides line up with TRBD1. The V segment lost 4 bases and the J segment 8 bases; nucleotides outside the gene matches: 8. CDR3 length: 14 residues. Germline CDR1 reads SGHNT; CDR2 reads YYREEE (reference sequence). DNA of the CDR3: TGTGCCAGCAGCCTGGACAGGGGGTTTTGGGGCTACACCTTC. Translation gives CASSLDRGFWGYTF.

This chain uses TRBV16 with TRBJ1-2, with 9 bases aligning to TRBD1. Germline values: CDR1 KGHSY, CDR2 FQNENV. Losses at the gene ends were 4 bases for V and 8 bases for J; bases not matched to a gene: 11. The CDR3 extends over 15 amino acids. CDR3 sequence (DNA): TGTGCCAGCAGCCCCGGGACAGGGAGCGCGATCGGCTACACCTTC. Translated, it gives CASSPGTGSAIGYTF. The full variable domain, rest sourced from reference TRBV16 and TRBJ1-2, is GEEVAQTPKHLVRGEGQKAKLYCAPIKGHSYVFWYQQVLKNEFKFLISFQNENVFDETGMPKERFSAKCLPNSPCSLEIQATKLEDSAVYFCASSPGTGSAIGYTFGSGTRLTVV.

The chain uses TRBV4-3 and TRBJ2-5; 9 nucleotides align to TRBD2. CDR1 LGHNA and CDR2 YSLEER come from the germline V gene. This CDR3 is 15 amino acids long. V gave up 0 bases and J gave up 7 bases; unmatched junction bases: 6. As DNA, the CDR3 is TGCGCCAGCAGCCAAGAGCGGGGGGGTTTTGGGACCCAGTACTTC. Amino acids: CASSQERGGFGTQYF.

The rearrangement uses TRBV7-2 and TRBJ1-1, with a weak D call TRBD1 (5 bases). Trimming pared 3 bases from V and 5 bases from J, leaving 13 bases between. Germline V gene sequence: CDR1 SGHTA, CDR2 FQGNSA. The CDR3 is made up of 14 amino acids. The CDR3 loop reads CASSLGEGGTEAFF. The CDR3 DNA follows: TGTGCCAGCAGCTTGGGGGAAGGAGGGACTGAAGCTTTCTTT.

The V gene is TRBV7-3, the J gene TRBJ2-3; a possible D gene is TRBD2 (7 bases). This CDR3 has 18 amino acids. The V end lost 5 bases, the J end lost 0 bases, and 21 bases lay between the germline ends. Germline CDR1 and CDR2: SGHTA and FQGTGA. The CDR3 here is CASSRRGGRSVSTDTQYF. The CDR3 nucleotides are TGTGCCAGCAGCCGGAGGGGGGGGCGATCTGTGAGCACAGATACGCAGTATTTT.